These 9 T cell receptor beta chains share one sample of origin, sequenced in a study of blood T cell repertoires in COVID-19. This table comes from immunoSEQ multiplex PCR, and its TCRdb copy is limited to in-frame clones, with some not included. The table records almost 400,000 clones, around nine tenths of them present only once. Material: PBMCs or T cells enriched from blood (not recorded which). These receptors all come from a woman aged 25 to 39 who had recovered from COVID-19.

The chain carries TRBV2 and TRBJ1-5; 7 nucleotides line up with TRBD1. The CDR3 extends over 19 amino acids. Trimming at V came to 2 bases and at J to 0 bases, leaving 13 bases not matched to a gene. Germline V gene lookup returns CDR1 SNHLY and CDR2 FYNNEI. The CDR3 bases are TGTGCCAGCAGTGAACGTACGAGGACAGGAGAAAATAGCAATCAGCCCCAGCATTTT. Its protein product is CASSERTRTGENSNQPQHF.

This sequence joins TRBV5-3 and TRBJ1-4, with D unresolved. TRBV5-3 is reported as an ORF; its role is uncertain. This CDR3 contains 14 residues. Trimming stripped 0 bases from V and 7 bases from J, with 10 bases between. The CDR3 protein is CARSLGGRGEKLFF. In DNA form, the CDR3 reads TGTGCCAGAAGCTTGGGAGGGAGAGGTGAAAAACTGTTTTTT.

The rearrangement joins TRBV28 to TRBJ1-6; possible D gene TRBD1, 5 bases. Germline assignment: CDR1 MDHEN and CDR2 SYDVKM. The CDR3 runs to 15 residues. V was clipped by 6 bases and J by 7 bases, with 16 bases between them. The CDR3 nucleotides read TGTGCCAGCAGGGAGAGTGGGGCGGTGAATTCACCCCTCCACTTT. Protein product: CASRESGAVNSPLHF.

The gene calls are TRBV7-2 and TRBJ2-1, with D possibly being TRBD2 (6 bases). CDR3 length equals 14 residues. Trimming pared 4 bases from V and 1 base from J, leaving 8 bases between. The germline V gene encodes CDR1 SGHTA and CDR2 FQGNSA. The CDR3 nucleotides are TGTGCCAGCAGCTGGGGACTTTCCTACAATGAGCAGTTCTTC. Residues: CASSWGLSYNEQFF.

The chain recombines TRBV12-5 with TRBJ2-5; possibly TRBD1 for D (5 bases). The V and J ends lost 5 bases and 1 base respectively, with 11 bases between them. Germline-derived CDR1 and CDR2 are LGHNT and FRNRAP. CDR3 length: 14 residues. In nucleotides, the CDR3 is TGTGCTAGTGGTATTACAGGCCTCCAAGAGACCCAGTACTTC. It codes for CASGITGLQETQYF.

The chain links TRBV6-6 to TRBJ2-6; 7 nucleotides align to TRBD2. The V gene end was trimmed by 11 bases and the J gene end by 2 bases; junction bases not matched to a gene: 3. This CDR3 is 13 amino acids long. CDR1 is MNHNY, CDR2 SVGAGI, per germline (reference sequence). CDR3 amino acids: CAYAGAGANVLTF. Here the CDR3 DNA reads TGTGCCTACGCGGGGGCTGGGGCCAACGTCCTGACTTTC.

The chain employs TRBV7-9 and TRBJ2-1; 7 positions match TRBD2. The CDR3 consists of 18 residues. Trimming took 4 bases from V and 5 from J; bases not matched to a gene: 17. Germline CDR1 and CDR2: SEHNR and FQNEAQ (reference sequence). DNA for the CDR3: TGTGCCAGCAGCTCCCCTAGCGGTCGGTGGAAATTCGACAATGAGCAGTTCTTC. Amino acids: CASSSPSGRWKFDNEQFF.

The V call is TRBV1, the J call TRBJ1-2. TRBV1 is flagged as a pseudogene. This CDR3 has 13 amino acids. CDR3 DNA sequence: TGCACCAGCAGCCAAGATCGGAACTATGGCTACACCTTC. Its protein product is CTSSQDRNYGYTF.

This rearrangement joins TRBV5-4 to TRBJ1-2; D might be TRBD1 (6 bases). Germline V gene data show CDR1 as SGHNT and CDR2 as YYREEE (reference sequence). Trimming shortened V by 3 bases and J by 7 bases, and 22 bases separated the two germline ends. CDR3 length: 16 residues. CDR3 loop: CASSSYRVDSLGGYTF. The CDR3 DNA follows: TGTGCCAGCAGCTCTTACAGGGTGGATAGTTTGGGTGGCTACACCTTC. Drawing the rest from reference TRBV5-4 and TRBJ1-2, the complete variable domain is ETGVTQSPTHLIKTRGQQVTLRCSSQSGHNTVSWYQQALGQGPQFIFQYYREEENGRGNFPPRFSGLQFPNYSSELNVNALELDDSALYLCASSSYRVDSLGGYTFGSGTRLTVV.